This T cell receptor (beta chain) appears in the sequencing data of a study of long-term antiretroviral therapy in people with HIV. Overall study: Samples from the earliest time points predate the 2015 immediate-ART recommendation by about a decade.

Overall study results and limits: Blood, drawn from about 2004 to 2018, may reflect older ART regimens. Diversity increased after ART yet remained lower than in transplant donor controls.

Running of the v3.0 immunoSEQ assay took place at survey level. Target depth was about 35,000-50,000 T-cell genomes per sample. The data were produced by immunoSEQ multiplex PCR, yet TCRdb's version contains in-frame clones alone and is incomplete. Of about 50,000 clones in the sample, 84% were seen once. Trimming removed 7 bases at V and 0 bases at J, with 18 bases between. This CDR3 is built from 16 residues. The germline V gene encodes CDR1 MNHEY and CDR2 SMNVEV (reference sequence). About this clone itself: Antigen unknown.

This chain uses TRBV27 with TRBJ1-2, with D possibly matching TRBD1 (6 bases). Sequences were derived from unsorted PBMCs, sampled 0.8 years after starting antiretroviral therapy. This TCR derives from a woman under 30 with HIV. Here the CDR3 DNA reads TGTGCCAGCATTCCCCTCACAGGGACGGCTAACTATGGCTACACCTTC. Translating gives CASIPLTGTANYGYTF.